The rows below give T cell receptor beta chains drawn from one sample of a study of spatial heterogeneity in lung cancer. TCRdb independently ran MiXCR on the 5' RACE reads; one entry per CDR3 protein. This table has tens of thousands of distinct CDR3 sequences, roughly 12% appearing once. The sample was PBMCs, taken at surgery. The receptors originated from a male donor with early-stage non-small cell lung cancer. Both conserved end residues are part of each CDR3. A D gene is named only where the DNA matches it firmly. Expanded clones get a size class; other rows say once, few or many, or leave the size out.

V	size	J	D	CDR3	DNA
TRBV3-1	many	TRBJ2-3	-	CASSQDFRSLDTQYF	TGTGCCAGCAGCCAAGATTTCAGGTCCCTGGATACGCAGTATTTT
TRBV5-1	few	TRBJ2-3	-	CASSPLVGDTQYF	TGCGCCAGCAGCCCCCTCGTGGGAGATACGCAGTATTTT
TRBV6-6	few	TRBJ1-5	-	CASSYSILEQDNQPQHF	TGTGCCAGCAGTTACTCGATTTTGGAACAGGACAATCAGCCCCAGCATTTT
TRBV6-1	many	TRBJ2-5	-	CASSERRGETQYF	TGTGCCAGCAGTGAAAGGAGGGGTGAGACCCAGTACTTC
TRBV5-6	few	TRBJ1-1	-	CASSSGTAQIFSLF	TGTGCCAGCAGTTCCGGGACCGCTCAAATATTCTCTCTTTTT
TRBV6-2/TRBV6-3	-	TRBJ2-1	-	CASSYSVGVQGSYNEQFF	TGTGCCAGCAGTTACTCTGTTGGGGTTCAAGGCTCCTACAATGAGCAGTTCTTC
TRBV29-1	many	TRBJ1-1	-	CSAMGETEAFF	TGCAGCGCCATGGGGGAGACTGAAGCTTTCTTT
TRBV20-1	many	TRBJ1-1	-	CSASTGNTEAFF	TGCAGTGCTAGCACAGGGAACACTGAAGCTTTCTTT
TRBV5-1	few	TRBJ2-1	TRBD2	CASSLGTSIREQFF	TGCGCCAGCAGCTTGGGGACTAGCATACGGGAGCAGTTCTTC
TRBV28	few	TRBJ1-5	TRBD1	CASSPTTGGFDQPQHF	TGTGCCAGCAGCCCTACGACAGGGGGTTTTGATCAGCCCCAGCATTTT